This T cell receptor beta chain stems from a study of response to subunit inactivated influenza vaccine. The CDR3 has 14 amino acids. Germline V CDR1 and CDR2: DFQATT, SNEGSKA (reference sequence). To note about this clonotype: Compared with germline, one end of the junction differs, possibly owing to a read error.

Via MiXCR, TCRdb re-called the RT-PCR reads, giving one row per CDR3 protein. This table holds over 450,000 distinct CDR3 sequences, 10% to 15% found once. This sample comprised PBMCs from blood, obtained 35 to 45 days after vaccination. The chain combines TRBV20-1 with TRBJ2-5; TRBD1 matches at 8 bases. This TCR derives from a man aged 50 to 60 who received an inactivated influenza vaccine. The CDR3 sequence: CGAISRGRQETQYF. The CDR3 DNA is TGCGGTGCAATCTCCAGGGGGCGGCAAGAGACCCAGTACTTC.